The 4 T cell receptor beta chains presented below share a single source sample, sequenced in a study of T cell repertoires in cytomegalovirus infection (dated by TCRdb to about 2019). The sequencing machine was an Illumina HiSeq 1500. TCRdb redid the processing of the public reads, applying fastp at Q25 and MiXCR, and retained in-frame beta chains. Each entry is one CDR3 protein sequence, shown with its most common DNA and genes. In this sample the table shows some 400,000 distinct CDR3 sequences, less than 20% of which occur a single time. Around 8.6% of the sample is held by the ten biggest clonotypes. The material sequenced was PBMCs. The receptor set was obtained from a human donor in good health (CMV status not recorded). Some clones in this sample may be carry-over from other donors' samples.

This clonotype turned up a few times. The chain is built from TRBV19 and TRBJ1-5, with a weak D call TRBD1 (5 bases). CDR3 length equals 14 residues. Germline CDR1 and CDR2: LNHDA and SQIVND (reference sequence). V was shortened by 3 bases and J by 11 bases, with 17 bases between the two germline ends. This chain's CDR3 is CASSIGDSASAQHF. The CDR3 nucleotides read TGTGCCAGTAGTATTGGGGACTCAGCCTCAGCCCAGCATTTT.

This clonotype was counted ten times or more. This chain links TRBV7-2 with TRBJ2-1; D gene unclear. Trimming cost V 2 bases and J 10 bases, with 9 bases left between them. Germline CDR1 is SGHTA and CDR2 is FQGNSA. The CDR3 runs 12 residues. In nucleotides, the CDR3 is TGTGCCAGCAGCTTATCCTTAGGAGAGCAGTTCTTC. Translating it yields CASSLSLGEQFF.

CDR3 bases: TGTGCCAGCAAATCGGACTCTGGGGCCAACGTCCTGACTTTC. Amino acid sequence: CASKSDSGANVLTF. The genes are TRBV2 and TRBJ2-6; unclear D gene. This CDR3 comprises 14 residues. V was clipped by 7 bases and J by 0 bases, with 7 bases between them. Germline CDR1 SNHLY, CDR2 FYNNEI.

The chain has TRBV19 and TRBJ1-6, with D uncertain. Germline V lookup: CDR1 LNHDA, CDR2 SQIVND (reference sequence). The CDR3 loop spans 13 amino acids. The germline V and J ends were trimmed by 3 bases and 6 bases, with 6 bases remaining between them. The CDR3 DNA sequence: TGTGCCAGTAGTATCCAGCCTAATTCACCCCTCCACTTT. It translates to CASSIQPNSPLHF. The whole variable domain, remainder taken from reference TRBV19 and TRBJ1-6, is DGGITQSPKYLFRKEGQNVTLSCEQNLNHDAMYWYRQDPGQGLRLIYYSQIVNDFQKGDIAEGYSVSREKKESFPLTVTSAQKNPTAFYLCASSIQPNSPLHFGNGTRLTVT.